A single sample gave rise to the 18 T cell receptor beta chains below, sequenced in a study of cytomegalovirus exposure and HLA in healthy donors. Primers for the PCR totalled 60 Vbeta and 13 Jbeta. The assay was immunoSEQ multiplex PCR, and TCRdb's table has in-frame clones only and misses some. The sample consists of approximately 150,000 clones, 76% of them appearing once. The specimen was PBMCs. Every receptor here comes from a male donor in good health and CMV-seronegative.

This clone was detected a few times. V gene TRBV7-9 combines with J gene TRBJ2-7, with 11 bases that match TRBD1. V lost 11 bases to trimming and J lost 3 bases; unmatched junction nucleotides: 3. The CDR3 is 12 amino acids. The germline V gene encodes CDR1 SEHNR and CDR2 FQNEAQ (reference sequence). The chain's CDR3 is CASGTGGYEQYF. CDR3 nucleotide sequence: TGTGCCTCCGGGACAGGGGGCTACGAGCAGTACTTC.

V is TRBV18 and J is TRBJ2-6; 8 positions agree with TRBD1. This CDR3 is built from 17 residues. Germline CDR1 KGHSH, CDR2 LQKENI. The V segment lost 3 bases and the J segment 0 bases; nucleotides outside the gene matches: 4. CDR3 DNA: TGTGCCAGCTCACCCGGACAGGGCCGCTCTGGGGCCAACGTCCTGACTTTC. As protein: CASSPGQGRSGANVLTF.

CDR3 sequence: CASSYNRLYEQYF. CDR3 coding DNA: TGTGCCAGCAGTTACAACAGGCTGTACGAGCAGTACTTC. The chain couples TRBV6-6 to TRBJ2-7; D is possibly TRBD1 (5 bases). Between the trimmed V and J ends, which lost 2 bases and 4 bases, there was a span of 9 bases. This CDR3 is built from 13 residues. In germline, CDR1 is MNHNY, CDR2 SVGAGI (reference sequence).

This rearrangement joins TRBV2 to TRBJ1-6; unclear D gene. Deletions cut 6 bases from V and 14 bases from J, with 17 bases between. Germline CDR1 reads SNHLY; CDR2 reads FYNNEI. This CDR3 has 13 amino acids. This CDR3 is CASRAVLGEALHF. In nucleotides, the CDR3 is TGTGCCAGCAGGGCCGTCCTTGGTGAAGCCCTCCACTTT.

V usage is TRBV29-1 and J usage is TRBJ2-1, with TRBD1 matching over 10 bases. Germline CDR1 reads SQVTM; CDR2 reads ANQGSEA. Trimming took 8 bases from V and 6 from J; bases not matched to a gene: 10. The CDR3 runs to 14 residues. CDR3 sequence: CSRAGQGMGNEQFF. CDR3 in DNA: TGCAGCCGAGCGGGACAGGGGATGGGCAATGAGCAGTTCTTC.

The rearrangement links TRBV19 to TRBJ1-2, with D perhaps TRBD1 (5 bases). CDR1 and CDR2 (germline): LNHDA, SQIVND (reference sequence). The germline V and J ends were trimmed by 7 bases and 3 bases, with 12 bases remaining between them. The CDR3 sequence is 13 residues long. The CDR3 sequence: CASTPGGYYGYTF. The CDR3 nucleotides read TGTGCCAGTACTCCCGGGGGTTACTATGGCTACACCTTC.

This clone was observed a handful of times. The rearrangement joins TRBV6-4 to TRBJ1-1; D not resolved. This CDR3 contains 14 residues. Germline V gene lookup returns CDR1 MRHNA and CDR2 SNTAGT. Deletions cut 2 bases from V and 1 base from J, with 8 bases between. The CDR3 reads CASSDGPENTEAFF. In DNA, the CDR3 is TGTGCCAGCAGTGACGGGCCAGAGAACACTGAAGCTTTCTTT.

This chain connects TRBV11-2 to TRBJ2-1, with a possible D match to TRBD2 (5 bases). The V and J ends lost 1 base and 5 bases respectively, with 18 bases between them. The CDR3 consists of 17 residues. Germline V gene data show CDR1 as SGHAT and CDR2 as FQNNGV. The DNA for the CDR3 is TGTGCCAGCAGCTTAGGGCGAGGGATCAAGGGAGACAATGAGCAGTTCTTC. Its protein product is CASSLGRGIKGDNEQFF.

V usage is TRBV10-3 and J usage is TRBJ2-5, with 10 nucleotides matching TRBD2. CDR1 is ENHRY and CDR2 is SYGVKD in the germline V gene. The CDR3 consists of 12 residues. The J segment lost 4 bases and the V segment lost 8 bases, leaving 1 base of the junction unmatched. CDR3 bases: TGTGCCATCCAGCGGGAGGGAGAGACCCAGTACTTC. Translated: CAIQREGETQYF.

For the CDR3, the DNA is TGTGCCAGCAGCCATGGACAGGGGGTGAACACTGAAGCTTTCTTT. Protein: CASSHGQGVNTEAFF. The chain joins TRBV11-2 to TRBJ1-1, with 10 bases lining up with TRBD1. V lost 5 bases, J lost 0 bases, and 3 bases stayed unmatched. The CDR3 extends over 15 amino acids. Germline V gene sequence: CDR1 SGHAT, CDR2 FQNNGV.

In this sample, this clone turned up once. This chain uses TRBV7-9 with TRBJ2-6, with D possibly TRBD1 on 6 matching bases. Per germline, CDR1 SEHNR and CDR2 FQNEAQ (reference sequence). This CDR3 is 15 amino acids long. Trimming took 5 bases from V and 2 from J, leaving 10 bases between them. The CDR3 spells CASSTRGPGANVLTF. The CDR3, as DNA: TGTGCCAGCAGCACCAGGGGTCCTGGGGCCAACGTCCTGACTTTC. The variable domain in full, completed from reference TRBV7-9 and TRBJ2-6, reads DTGVSQNPRHKITKRGQNVTFRCDPISEHNRLYWYRQTLGQGPEFLTYFQNEAQLEKSRLLSDRFSAERPKGSFSTLEIQRTEQGDSAMYLCASSTRGPGANVLTFGAGSRLTVL.

The V and J genes are TRBV7-9 and TRBJ2-5; D gene unclear. Germline CDR1 is SEHNR and CDR2 is FQNEAQ (reference sequence). V was shortened by 8 bases and J by 0 bases, with 7 bases between the two germline ends. The CDR3 length is 12 residues. CDR3 amino acids: CASATYQETQYF. The CDR3 bases are TGTGCCAGCGCTACGTACCAAGAGACCCAGTACTTC.

The chain employs TRBV30 and TRBJ2-1; the match to TRBD2 covers 7 bases. The trim removed 5 bases at V and 5 bases at J, leaving 12 bases unmatched. Germline assignment: CDR1 GTSNPN and CDR2 SVGIG (reference sequence). CDR3 length equals 15 residues. Here the CDR3 reads CAWVRPGLADNEQFF. CDR3 nucleotide sequence: TGTGCCTGGGTCCGGCCGGGGCTAGCGGACAATGAGCAGTTCTTC.

The chain has TRBV29-1 and TRBJ1-1, with D possibly matching TRBD1 (5 bases). Germline V gene data show CDR1 as SQVTM and CDR2 as ANQGSEA. Trimming left V 4 bases short and J 5 bases short, with 14 bases between. There are 13 residues in the CDR3. This CDR3 is CSVAFGGGTEAFF. CDR3 nucleotides: TGCAGCGTTGCTTTCGGGGGAGGGACTGAAGCTTTCTTT.

This clone was detected once. The rearrangement uses TRBV6-5 and TRBJ1-4; 8 bases align to TRBD1. This CDR3 is built from 15 residues. Germline V gene data show CDR1 as MNHEY and CDR2 as SVGAGI. The junction had 6 bases not matched to a gene; V was cut back by 6 bases and J by 3 bases. Written as DNA, the CDR3 is TGTGCCAGCAGGCCAGGGGGCGCCGCTAATGAAAAACTGTTTTTT. Residues: CASRPGGAANEKLFF.

The chain links TRBV25-1 to TRBJ2-3; perhaps TRBD2 as D (7 bases). Germline V gene lookup returns CDR1 MGHDK and CDR2 SYGVNS. The CDR3 has 18 amino acids. Between the trimmed V and J ends, which lost 5 bases and 6 bases, there was a span of 27 bases. For the CDR3, the DNA is TGTGCCAGCAGTCCCAGAGGGGGAGGGAAGGAGGTGAGCGATACGCAGTATTTT. It translates to CASSPRGGGKEVSDTQYF.

Note on this clone: Different DNA sequences within this sample yield the same CDR3. V gene TRBV11-2 combines with J gene TRBJ2-7; 8 bases agree with TRBD2. This CDR3 has 14 amino acids. The germline V gene encodes CDR1 SGHAT and CDR2 FQNNGV. The trim removed 4 bases at V and 3 bases at J, leaving 5 bases unmatched. The CDR3 sequence is CASSSQRGNYEQYF. CDR3 bases: TGTGCCAGCAGCTCACAGCGGGGGAACTACGAGCAGTACTTC.

This sequence joins TRBV9 and TRBJ1-4, with D possibly being TRBD1 (6 bases). This CDR3 contains 15 residues. V was cut by 2 bases and J by 8 bases, with 16 bases left in between. CDR1 and CDR2 (germline): SGDLS, YYNGEE. In DNA form, the CDR3 reads TGTGCCAGCAGCGTGAGCAGGGGAGTTGACGAAAAACTGTTTTTT. It encodes CASSVSRGVDEKLFF.